Listed here are 22 T cell receptor beta chains from one sample, sequenced in a study of cytomegalovirus exposure and HLA in healthy donors. PCR was performed using 60 Vbeta and 13 Jbeta primers. The data were produced by immunoSEQ multiplex PCR, yet TCRdb's version contains in-frame clones alone and is incomplete. The profile shows roughly 190,000 clones, more than 75% of them singletons. Source material: PBMCs. These receptors were collected from a man aged 30-40 years in good health and CMV-seronegative.

This rearrangement joins TRBV2 to TRBJ2-5; tentatively, D is TRBD1 (6 bases). V lost 2 bases to trimming and J lost 5 bases, with 9 bases between them. Germline V lookup: CDR1 SNHLY, CDR2 FYNNEI. The CDR3 totals 13 residues. The DNA for the CDR3 is TGTGCCAGCAGTGAACACAGGGTTGAGACCCAGTACTTC. As protein: CASSEHRVETQYF.

The gene calls are TRBV6-6 and TRBJ1-5; D is uncertain. Per germline, CDR1 MNHNY and CDR2 SVGAGI (reference sequence). This CDR3 spans 12 amino acids. The ends were cut back, 3 bases at V and 4 bases at J, with 4 bases in the middle. The CDR3 protein is CASSYRNQPQHF. For the CDR3, the DNA is TGTGCCAGCAGTTATCGTAATCAGCCCCAGCATTTT.

V usage is TRBV5-5 and J usage is TRBJ2-4, with 8 bases lining up with TRBD1. The ends lost 5 bases at V and 1 base at J; junction bases unmatched: 11. Germline V lookup: CDR1 SGHKS, CDR2 YYEKEE (reference sequence). The CDR3 loop spans 17 amino acids. The CDR3 region is CASRNAGGAPAKNIQYF. CDR3 bases: TGTGCCAGCAGGAATGCAGGGGGCGCCCCGGCCAAAAACATTCAGTACTTC.

The chain combines TRBV4-2 with TRBJ2-5, with 13 bases identical to TRBD2. The V gene's germline CDR1 is LGHNA and CDR2 YNFKEQ. The junction had 5 bases not matched to a gene; V was cut back by 3 bases and J by 1 base. The CDR3 consists of 17 residues. CDR3 sequence (DNA): TGTGCCAGCAGCCATCGACTAGCGGGAGGCCTCCAAGAGACCCAGTACTTC. Translating it yields CASSHRLAGGLQETQYF.

V usage is TRBV5-1 and J usage is TRBJ2-7; TRBD1 matches at 7 bases. CDR3 size: 13 residues. V was clipped by 0 bases and J by 6 bases; unmatched bases: 3. Germline loops: CDR1 SGHRS, CDR2 YFSETQ. CDR3 residues: CASSLVAGGEQYF. In nucleotides, the CDR3 is TGCGCCAGCAGCTTGGTGGCAGGGGGCGAGCAGTACTTC.

The gene calls are TRBV2 and TRBJ2-5, with unresolved D. Trimming removed 5 bases from V and 5 bases from J, with 9 bases in between. Germline CDR1 SNHLY, CDR2 FYNNEI. The CDR3 runs to 12 residues. The CDR3 coding sequence is TGTGCCAGCAGTACTAACGGGGAGACCCAGTACTTC. This gives the protein CASSTNGETQYF.

The chain is built from TRBV6-1 and TRBJ2-5; TRBD2 aligns across 10 bases. From germline, CDR1 is MNHNS and CDR2 SASEGT. The CDR3 has 15 amino acids. The V segment lost 3 bases and the J segment 5 bases; nucleotides outside the gene matches: 6. The CDR3 sequence is CASSETLAGEETQYF. CDR3 coding DNA: TGTGCCAGCAGTGAGACTCTAGCGGGAGAGGAGACCCAGTACTTC.

V and J are TRBV18 and TRBJ1-1; D perhaps matches TRBD1 (6 bases). Germline V gene lookup returns CDR1 KGHSH and CDR2 LQKENI. CDR3 length equals 15 residues. V lost 3 bases and J 1 base, leaving 12 bases between the germline ends. The CDR3 sequence: CASSPLQGPNTEAFF. For the CDR3, the DNA is TGTGCCAGCTCACCCCTGCAGGGGCCGAACACTGAAGCTTTCTTT.

The CDR3 region has the DNA TGCGCCAGCAGTGTGGGTAGCGGGATTCAAGAGACCCAGTACTTC. Translated, it gives CASSVGSGIQETQYF. The chain is built from TRBV10-2 and TRBJ2-5; 8 bases are a match to TRBD2. The CDR3 contains 15 residues. V trimming: 4 bases; J trimming: 2 bases; junction bases outside the gene matches: 6. Germline assignment: CDR1 WSHSY and CDR2 SAAADI.

This chain uses TRBV7-2 with TRBJ2-2, with 10 nucleotides matching TRBD2. The V segment lost 4 bases and the J segment 7 bases; nucleotides outside the gene matches: 9. The CDR3 runs 16 residues. Germline V gene sequence: CDR1 SGHTA, CDR2 FQGNSA. The CDR3 sequence: CASSSRSGGAIGELFF. DNA for the CDR3: TGTGCCAGCAGCTCAAGAAGCGGGGGGGCGATCGGGGAGCTGTTTTTT.

DNA for the CDR3: TGTGCCAGCAGTCCTAACCGGGACGAGCAGTACTTC. Protein product: CASSPNRDEQYF. The chain employs TRBV7-2 and TRBJ2-7; D unclear. The germline V gene has CDR1 SGHTA and CDR2 FQGNSA. The V end was cut by 6 bases, the J end by 5 bases, with 11 bases between. This CDR3 has 12 residues.

The J gene is TRBJ1-5, the V gene TRBV28; D is undetermined. Germline values: CDR1 MDHEN, CDR2 SYDVKM. The V gene lost 6 bases and the J gene lost 7 bases, with 19 bases spanning the gap. The CDR3 length is 15 residues. CDR3 region: CASSPDGRGLQPQHF. The CDR3 bases are TGTGCCAGCAGCCCCGACGGGAGAGGACTCCAGCCCCAGCATTTT.

This chain joins TRBV2 and TRBJ2-7; 11 positions agree with TRBD1. V lost 6 bases and J lost 2; bases outside the gene matches: 3. This CDR3 region has 14 residues. Germline V gene lookup returns CDR1 SNHLY and CDR2 FYNNEI. CDR3 in amino acids: CASRGTGGAYEQYF. CDR3 sequence (DNA): TGTGCCAGCAGAGGGACAGGGGGAGCCTACGAGCAGTACTTC.

This sequence joins TRBV9 and TRBJ1-2, with TRBD1 matching over 9 bases. V gave up 4 bases and J gave up 2 bases; unmatched junction bases: 6. Germline CDR1 reads SGDLS; CDR2 reads YYNGEE. This CDR3 has 15 residues. CDR3 DNA sequence: TGTGCCAGCAGCTCGATGACAGGGGGGAACTATGGCTACACCTTC. Translated: CASSSMTGGNYGYTF.

This rearrangement joins TRBV11-2 to TRBJ2-7; weak D call: TRBD2 (5 bases). Between the trimmed V and J ends, which lost 6 bases and 6 bases, there was a span of 12 bases. Germline CDR1 and CDR2: SGHAT and FQNNGV. The CDR3 has 12 residues. The CDR3 spells CASRDWRPEQYF. Written as DNA, the CDR3 is TGTGCCAGCAGGGACTGGCGCCCCGAGCAGTACTTC.

The genes are TRBV10-2 and TRBJ2-5; possibly TRBD1 for D (5 bases). The DNA end favors TRBJ2-7, so the J call may be wrong. The CDR3 covers 13 residues. CDR1 and CDR2 (germline): WSHSY, SAAADI. CDR3 coding DNA: TGCGCCAGCAGAGGGGTAGGACCCTACGAGCAGTACTTC. This translates into CASRGVGPYEQYF.

The gene calls are TRBV5-6 and TRBJ2-7; TRBD2 is a possible D gene (7 bases). This CDR3 spans 15 amino acids. Germline V gene lookup returns CDR1 SGHDT and CDR2 YYEEEE. V was cut by 0 bases and J by 0 bases, with 10 bases left in between. In nucleotides, the CDR3 is TGTGCCAGCAGCTTGGGGGCGGGGGCCTCCTACGAGCAGTACTTC. Protein product: CASSLGAGASYEQYF.

This chain joins TRBV25-1 and TRBJ2-2; D might be TRBD2 (6 bases). This CDR3 has 14 residues. Trimming left V 4 bases short and J 6 bases short, with 12 bases between. Germline CDR1 is MGHDK and CDR2 is SYGVNS. The CDR3 here is CASSGGAEAGELFF. Written as DNA, the CDR3 is TGTGCCAGCAGTGGCGGGGCGGAGGCCGGGGAGCTGTTTTTT. The whole variable domain, filled in from reference TRBV25-1 and TRBJ2-2, reads EADIYQTPRYLVIGTGKKITLECSQTMGHDKMYWYQQDPGMELHLIHYSYGVNSTEKGDLSSESTVSRIRTEHFPLTLESARPSHTSQYLCASSGGAEAGELFFGEGSRLTVL.

This chain connects TRBV6-4 to TRBJ2-1; tentatively, D is TRBD2 (6 bases). Between the trimmed V and J ends, which lost 4 bases and 3 bases, there was a span of 16 bases. This CDR3 has 16 residues. The germline gives CDR1 MRHNA, CDR2 SNTAGT. The CDR3 bases are TGTGCCAGCAGTGCAGTAGCGGTCTTCAACTACAATGAGCAGTTCTTC. It translates to CASSAVAVFNYNEQFF.

V is TRBV4-1 and J is TRBJ1-3; tentatively, D is TRBD1 (5 bases). CDR1 is MGHRA and CDR2 is YSYEKL in the germline V gene. Trimming shortened V by 0 bases and J by 2 bases, and 20 bases separated the two germline ends. CDR3 length: 19 residues. Here the CDR3 DNA reads TGCGCCAGCAGCCAAGAACGGTCGGAGGGGAGGGGTCCTGGAAACACCATATATTTT. Translating gives CASSQERSEGRGPGNTIYF.

This rearrangement joins TRBV30 to TRBJ2-3; D may be TRBD2 (6 bases). CDR1 and CDR2 (germline): GTSNPN, SVGIG (reference sequence). The CDR3 is made up of 14 amino acids. Trimming stripped 2 bases from V and 2 bases from J, with 11 bases between. CDR3 nucleotides: TGTGCCTGGAGTCTTAGCGGAAACACAGATACGCAGTATTTT. It codes for CAWSLSGNTDTQYF.

The V and J genes are TRBV11-2 and TRBJ2-3, with a possible D match to TRBD1 (6 bases). Trimming left V 6 bases short and J 1 base short, with 8 bases between. The CDR3 is 13 amino acids. Germline V gene data show CDR1 as SGHAT and CDR2 as FQNNGV. The CDR3, as DNA: TGTGCCAGCAGGCCAGGGGGCACAGATACGCAGTATTTT. Translating gives CASRPGGTDTQYF.